This note documents a single T cell receptor (beta chain) sequence. Its specificity is not known. The sample belongs to a study of T cell responses to AZD1222 COVID-19 vaccine. Study outcomes and limitations: Clonal diversity was possibly underestimated, and white British individuals and females predominated among donors. Recipients of two AZD1222 doses showed rising Spike-specific TCR breadth and depth. AZD1222 recipients seropositive at baseline numbered only 5 to 7.

CDR3 length: 15 amino acids. Germline CDR1 is ENHRY and CDR2 is SYGVKD. Trimming cost V 0 bases and J 0 bases, with 8 bases left between them. Both about-4-week and about-12-week second-dose recipients were combined. TCRdb keeps only in-frame clones here, not all; method: immunoSEQ multiplex PCR. The sample lists some 180,000 clones; 85% to 95% were seen once. The TCR was taken from an adult who received the AZD1222 COVID-19 vaccine. Sequencing was performed on peripheral blood, taken 28 days after the second AZD1222 dose. The V and J genes are TRBV10-3 and TRBJ1-1; D is ambiguous. The CDR3 sequence is CAISESIVLNTEAFF. The CDR3 nucleotides read TGTGCCATCAGTGAGTCGATTGTACTGAACACTGAAGCTTTCTTT.